One and the same sample provided the 5 T cell receptor beta chains below, sequenced in a study of blood T cell repertoires in COVID-19. Method: immunoSEQ multiplex PCR; TCRdb's copy keeps in-frame clones and lacks some. The table records 69,000 or so clones, more than 80% of them present only once. Sample: peripheral blood. Receptors originate from an elderly woman with active or convalescent COVID-19.

V gene TRBV19 combines with J gene TRBJ2-6; D is ambiguous. The CDR3 totals 16 residues. Trimming pared 2 bases from V and 5 bases from J, leaving 13 bases between. Germline V gene lookup returns CDR1 LNHDA and CDR2 SQIVND (reference sequence). The CDR3 is CASSIPSGPRANVLTF. For the CDR3, the DNA is TGTGCCAGTAGTATACCCTCTGGCCCCCGGGCCAACGTCCTGACTTTC.

The chain links TRBV29-1 to TRBJ2-6; no clear D. Germline CDR1 and CDR2: SQVTM and ANQGSEA. V was pared by 4 bases and J by 1 base, with 5 bases between. This CDR3 has 13 amino acids. The CDR3 loop reads CSVAQSGANVLTF. CDR3 nucleotide sequence: TGCAGCGTTGCACAGTCTGGGGCCAACGTCCTGACTTTC.

The CDR3 region has the DNA TGTGCCAGCAGCACGGGACTACAGTGGGTCTATGGCTACACCTTC. This translates into CASSTGLQWVYGYTF. J is TRBJ1-2 and V is TRBV7-8; a weak D match, TRBD1 (5 bases). Germline V gene data show CDR1 as SGHVS and CDR2 as FQNEAQ. Deletions cut 5 bases from V and 4 bases from J, with 17 bases between. The CDR3 runs to 15 residues.

The rearrangement joins TRBV18 to TRBJ2-7, with 14 bases lining up with TRBD2. Germline CDR1 reads KGHSH; CDR2 reads LQKENI. The CDR3 length is 16 residues. The V gene end was trimmed by 6 bases and the J gene end by 5 bases; junction bases not matched to a gene: 9. The CDR3, as DNA: TGTGCCAGCTCGATCGGGACTAGCGGGAGTGGTAACGAGCAGTACTTC. As protein: CASSIGTSGSGNEQYF.

V and J are TRBV3-1 (or the pseudogene TRBV3-2) and TRBJ1-4; the D is unclear. The CDR3 is made up of 16 amino acids. Germline-derived CDR1 and CDR2 are LGHDT and YNNKEL (reference sequence). V lost 7 bases, J lost 0 bases, and 15 bases lay in between. The CDR3 DNA is TGTGCCAGCACCCGAGCGGCGAGTGCAACTAATGAAAAACTGTTTTTT. Amino acids: CASTRAASATNEKLFF.